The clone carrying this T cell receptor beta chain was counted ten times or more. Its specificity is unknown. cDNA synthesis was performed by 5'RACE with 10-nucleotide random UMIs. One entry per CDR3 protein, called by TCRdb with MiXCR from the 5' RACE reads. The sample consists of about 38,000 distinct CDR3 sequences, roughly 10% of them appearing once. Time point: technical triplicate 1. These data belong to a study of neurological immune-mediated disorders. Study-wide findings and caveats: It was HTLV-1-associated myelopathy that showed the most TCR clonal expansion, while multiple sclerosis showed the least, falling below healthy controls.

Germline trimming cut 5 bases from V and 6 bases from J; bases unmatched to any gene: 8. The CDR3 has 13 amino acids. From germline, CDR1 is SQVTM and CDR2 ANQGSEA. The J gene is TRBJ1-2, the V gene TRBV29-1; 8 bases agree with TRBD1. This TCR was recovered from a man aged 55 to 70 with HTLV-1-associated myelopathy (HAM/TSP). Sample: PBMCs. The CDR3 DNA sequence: TGCAGCGTTAGAGACGACAGGGGCGATGGCTACACCTTC. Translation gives CSVRDDRGDGYTF.